These 27 T cell receptor beta chains originate from one sample sequenced in a study of cytomegalovirus exposure and HLA in healthy donors. Vbeta (60) and Jbeta (13) primers were used in the PCR. The repertoire was sequenced with immunoSEQ multiplex PCR; TCRdb's copy has only in-frame clones and lacks some. Of over 80,000 clones in the sample, nearly 80% were seen once. The sample taken for sequencing was PBMCs. The receptors shown here come from a female donor in good health and CMV-seronegative.

This clone was recorded only once. This chain joins TRBV7-2 and TRBJ1-1, with TRBD1 matching 7 bases. This CDR3 comprises 15 residues. V trimming: 2 bases; J trimming: 5 bases; junction bases outside the gene matches: 8. Germline V gene data show CDR1 as SGHTA and CDR2 as FQGNSA. CDR3 in amino acids: CASSLIGQGVTEAFF. CDR3 DNA: TGTGCCAGCAGCTTAATAGGGCAGGGGGTTACTGAAGCTTTCTTT.

The chain links TRBV2 to TRBJ2-1; maybe TRBD2 (5 bases). The V end was cut by 10 bases, the J end by 4 bases, with 11 bases between. CDR3 length: 12 amino acids. Germline CDR1 is SNHLY and CDR2 is FYNNEI. DNA for the CDR3: TGTGCCATCGAACGGGGTTACAATGAGCAGTTCTTC. As protein: CAIERGYNEQFF.

CDR3 in DNA: TGTGCCAGCAGCTTAGCGGGACAGGGTCGGGGGGAGCAGTACTTC. It codes for CASSLAGQGRGEQYF. The chain links TRBV7-9 to TRBJ2-7; 9 bases line up with TRBD1. The length of the CDR3 is 15 residues. The germline CDR1 and CDR2 sequences are SEHNR and FQNEAQ (reference sequence). Germline trimming cut 0 bases from V and 7 bases from J; bases unmatched to any gene: 7.

The chain couples TRBV2 to TRBJ2-1, with D maybe TRBD2 (6 bases). This CDR3 region has 12 residues. CDR1 and CDR2 (germline): SNHLY, FYNNEI. Trimming took off 8 bases at V and 8 bases at J, with 13 bases between the two ends. CDR3 nucleotide sequence: TGTGCCAGCGGGAGGATAATCGATGAGCAGTTCTTC. Its protein is CASGRIIDEQFF.

The rearrangement links TRBV4-3 to TRBJ2-5; 8 nucleotides align to TRBD1. The better agreement between TRBJ2-7 and the DNA end casts doubt on the J call. Germline CDR1 LGHNA, CDR2 YSLEER. The CDR3 spans 15 residues. CDR3 nucleotide sequence: TGCGCCAGCAGCCAAGAAGGGACAGGAGCCTACGAGCAGTACTTC. Its protein product is CASSQEGTGAYEQYF.

The chain uses TRBV6-1 and TRBJ1-3; D call uncertain. V was trimmed by 1 base and J by 0 bases, leaving 7 bases between them. Germline loops: CDR1 MNHNS, CDR2 SASEGT. CDR3 length: 15 amino acids. The CDR3: CASSEDPSSGNTIYF. In DNA form, the CDR3 reads TGTGCCAGCAGTGAAGACCCGAGCTCTGGAAACACCATATATTTT.

In its sample, this clone was seen once. This sequence joins TRBV27 and TRBJ2-2; TRBD2 agrees at 13 bases. The trim removed 5 bases at V and 0 bases at J, leaving 15 bases unmatched. CDR3 length equals 21 residues. Germline V gives CDR1 MNHEY, CDR2 SMNVEV (reference sequence). In DNA, the CDR3 is TGTGCCAGCAGTCCCTACCCCTTTACTAGCGGGGGGGCCTCGAACACCGGGGAGCTGTTTTTT. Translation gives CASSPYPFTSGGASNTGELFF.

V usage is TRBV6-1 and J usage is TRBJ2-7; possible D gene TRBD1, 6 bases. The CDR3 length is 14 residues. The V end was cut by 0 bases, the J end by 7 bases, with 13 bases between. The germline V gene has CDR1 MNHNS and CDR2 SASEGT. In DNA form, the CDR3 reads TGTGCCAGCAGTGAAGCTGGGGGCTATCTGGAGCAGTACTTC. Translating it yields CASSEAGGYLEQYF.

This clone has a handful of counts. The chain employs TRBV4-3 and TRBJ1-2; 7 bases line up with TRBD1. This CDR3 spans 15 amino acids. J gave up 5 bases and V 0 bases, and 6 bases lay outside the gene matches. Germline V CDR1 and CDR2: LGHNA, YSLEER. CDR3 sequence: CASSQDPSQGYGYTF. Written as DNA, the CDR3 is TGCGCCAGCAGCCAAGATCCATCACAGGGGTATGGCTACACCTTC.

The CDR3 sequence: CASSLGSGSYEQYF. The CDR3 DNA reads TGTGCCAGCAGCTTGGGCAGCGGTTCCTACGAGCAGTACTTC. V usage is TRBV7-6 and J usage is TRBJ2-7, with D possibly being TRBD2 (5 bases). CDR1 SGHVS and CDR2 FNYEAQ come from the germline V gene. V lost 3 bases and J 1 base, leaving 10 bases between the germline ends. There are 14 residues in the CDR3.

The chain couples TRBV5-6 to TRBJ1-2; no reliable D call. Germline assignment: CDR1 SGHDT and CDR2 YYEEEE. CDR3 size: 15 residues. The germline V and J ends were trimmed by 1 base and 10 bases, with 20 bases remaining between them. The CDR3 here is CASSLYGYNEGDYTF. The CDR3 region has the DNA TGTGCCAGCAGCTTGTATGGGTATAATGAAGGAGACTACACCTTC.

This clone turned up a few times. The rearrangement uses TRBV19 and TRBJ2-2; 8 bases align to TRBD2. The CDR3 consists of 14 residues. Germline lookup yields CDR1 LNHDA and CDR2 SQIVND (reference sequence). The V gene end was trimmed by 7 bases and the J gene end by 7 bases; junction bases not matched to a gene: 8. The CDR3 here is CASKGTSGIGELFF. In DNA, the CDR3 is TGTGCCAGTAAGGGAACTAGCGGCATCGGGGAGCTGTTTTTT.

This chain uses TRBV7-6 with TRBJ2-1; 10 nucleotides match TRBD1. This CDR3 has 16 amino acids. The germline V gene has CDR1 SGHVS and CDR2 FNYEAQ. Losses at the gene ends were 5 bases for V and 4 bases for J; bases not matched to a gene: 8. This chain's CDR3 is CASSLGQGVAYNEQFF. CDR3 nucleotide sequence: TGTGCCAGCAGCCTTGGACAGGGGGTCGCTTACAATGAGCAGTTCTTC.

J is TRBJ2-7 and V is TRBV29-1; the D gene is possibly TRBD1 (6 bases). This CDR3 has 12 amino acids. Germline loops: CDR1 SQVTM, CDR2 ANQGSEA. Trimming took off 4 bases at V and 3 bases at J, with 10 bases between the two ends. CDR3 sequence reads: CSVGLRGYEQYF. In DNA, the CDR3 is TGCAGCGTTGGTCTCAGGGGCTACGAGCAGTACTTC.

This chain connects TRBV6-5 to TRBJ1-4; 7 positions agree with TRBD1. CDR3 length equals 15 residues. The V segment lost 6 bases and the J segment 0 bases; nucleotides outside the gene matches: 4. Germline V gene lookup returns CDR1 MNHEY and CDR2 SVGAGI. The CDR3: CASSPTGATNEKLFF. CDR3 DNA sequence: TGTGCCAGCAGCCCCACAGGGGCAACTAATGAAAAACTGTTTTTT.

This clone was picked up one time. The CDR3 is CASSLEWGQKDLNYGYTF. The CDR3 coding sequence is TGTGCCAGCAGCTTAGAGTGGGGACAGAAGGACCTTAACTATGGCTACACCTTC. The rearrangement links TRBV7-2 to TRBJ1-2; 7 nucleotides agree with TRBD1. The CDR3 runs 18 residues. Germline V CDR1 and CDR2: SGHTA, FQGNSA. J was trimmed by 1 base and V by 1 base; bases with no gene match: 12.

The V and J genes are TRBV5-1 and TRBJ1-1, with a tentative D call TRBD1 (5 bases). This CDR3 has 14 residues. The V and J ends lost 0 bases and 5 bases respectively, with 11 bases between them. CDR1 and CDR2 from the germline V gene are SGHRS and YFSETQ. The CDR3 DNA sequence: TGCGCCAGCAGCTTGGCAGGGTCTCAGACTGAAGCTTTCTTT. It is translated as CASSLAGSQTEAFF.

This chain joins TRBV5-4 and TRBJ2-7, with D perhaps matching TRBD1 (6 bases). CDR3 length: 15 amino acids. The germline V gene encodes CDR1 SGHNT and CDR2 YYREEE (reference sequence). Trimming removed 0 bases from V and 1 base from J, with 11 bases in between. CDR3 nucleotides: TGTGCCAGCAGCTTGGTAGGACAGACGTCCTACGAGCAGTACTTC. It yields the protein CASSLVGQTSYEQYF.

Comment on this clone: The sample holds other DNA sequences that translate to the same CDR3. The gene calls are TRBV30 and TRBJ1-5, with D perhaps TRBD1 (6 bases). The CDR3 totals 12 residues. Germline V gene data show CDR1 as GTSNPN and CDR2 as SVGIG (reference sequence). V was cut by 5 bases and J by 4 bases, with 9 bases left in between. The CDR3 sequence is CAWSQGNQPQHF. Here the CDR3 DNA reads TGTGCCTGGTCCCAGGGGAATCAGCCCCAGCATTTT.

V and J are TRBV4-3 and TRBJ2-1; 10 bases match TRBD2. CDR1 is LGHNA and CDR2 is YSLEER in the germline V gene. The length of the CDR3 is 15 residues. With V trimmed by 4 bases and J by 4 bases, 4 bases remained unmatched. Here the CDR3 DNA reads TGCGCCAGCAGCCTCCTTAGCGGGGGGTACAATGAGCAGTTCTTC. Amino acid sequence: CASSLLSGGYNEQFF.

V is TRBV4-1 and J is TRBJ2-3; 12 nucleotides agree with TRBD2. Germline V gene sequence: CDR1 MGHRA, CDR2 YSYEKL. J was trimmed by 3 bases and V by 0 bases; bases with no gene match: 7. This CDR3 has 18 residues. The CDR3 coding sequence is TGCGCCAGCAGCCAAGATCGGCTAGCGGGGGGGAGGACAGATACGCAGTATTTT. Residues: CASSQDRLAGGRTDTQYF.

The chain uses TRBV5-4 and TRBJ2-1, with D perhaps TRBD2 (5 bases). V was cut by 4 bases and J by 4 bases, with 12 bases left in between. Per the germline V gene, CDR1 is SGHNT and CDR2 is YYREEE (reference sequence). The CDR3 runs 14 residues. The CDR3, as DNA: TGTGCCAGCAGCCCCCCTGGCGGGTACAATGAGCAGTTCTTC. Translated: CASSPPGGYNEQFF.

The chain combines TRBV30 with TRBJ2-5; 7 nucleotides align to TRBD2. J was trimmed by 2 bases and V by 2 bases; bases with no gene match: 5. The CDR3 contains 14 residues. Germline V gene data show CDR1 as GTSNPN and CDR2 as SVGIG (reference sequence). CDR3 loop: CAWSTGLVQETQYF. The DNA for the CDR3 is TGTGCCTGGAGTACCGGACTAGTACAAGAGACCCAGTACTTC.

The chain couples TRBV6-5 to TRBJ2-1; tentative D call: TRBD1 (5 bases). V was cut by 6 bases and J by 0 bases, with 12 bases left in between. CDR3 size: 15 residues. CDR1 MNHEY and CDR2 SVGAGI come from the germline V gene. The DNA for the CDR3 is TGTGCCAGCAGGGCGGACATAAGCTCCTACAATGAGCAGTTCTTC. Protein product: CASRADISSYNEQFF.

The V call is TRBV5-1, the J call TRBJ2-1, with 13 positions matching TRBD2. The germline CDR1 and CDR2 sequences are SGHRS and YFSETQ. V lost 4 bases to trimming and J lost 8 bases; unmatched junction nucleotides: 9. The CDR3 extends over 16 amino acids. CDR3 protein: CASSTRTSGGIDEQFF. Written as DNA, the CDR3 is TGCGCCAGCAGCACCCGGACTAGCGGGGGAATCGATGAGCAGTTCTTC.

The genes are TRBV27 and TRBJ1-3; D possibly corresponds to TRBD1 (6 bases). The germline V and J ends were trimmed by 4 bases and 0 bases, with 13 bases remaining between them. CDR3 length equals 16 residues. Germline V CDR1 and CDR2: MNHEY, SMNVEV (reference sequence). CDR3 in amino acids: CASSSLGTFSGNTIYF. CDR3 bases: TGTGCCAGCAGTTCCCTAGGGACATTCTCTGGAAACACCATATATTTT.

This rearrangement joins TRBV19 to TRBJ2-5; 7 nucleotides match TRBD1. Unmatched junction bases numbered 10, after V lost 8 bases and J lost 10 bases. This CDR3 contains 12 residues. CDR1 and CDR2 from the germline V gene are LNHDA and SQIVND (reference sequence). The CDR3 DNA sequence: TGTGCCAGTGGTCCCCAGGGGGTTGTCCAGTACTTC. It codes for CASGPQGVVQYF. The full variable domain, its missing parts supplied by reference TRBV19 and TRBJ2-5, is DGGITQSPKYLFRKEGQNVTLSCEQNLNHDAMYWYRQDPGQGLRLIYYSQIVNDFQKGDIAEGYSVSREKKESFPLTVTSAQKNPTAFYLCASGPQGVVQYFGPGTRLLVL.